Here is one TCR beta chain with its context. The sample originates from a study of blood T cell repertoires in COVID-19. Germline V gene sequence: CDR1 MDHEN, CDR2 SYDVKM. This CDR3 comprises 14 residues. The V gene end was trimmed by 6 bases and the J gene end by 7 bases; junction bases not matched to a gene: 8. Clones were read by immunoSEQ multiplex PCR, and TCRdb kept only the in-frame ones, dropping some. The data contain under 20,000 clones, 85% to 95% of them singletons. This clonotype was obtained from a woman in her 50s with active COVID-19. The J gene is TRBJ1-5, the V gene TRBV28, with 8 bases that match TRBD1. Source material: peripheral blood. This chain's CDR3 is CASRTRGRGQPQHF. The CDR3 coding sequence is TGTGCCAGCAGGACCAGGGGGCGCGGCCAGCCCCAGCATTTT.